The 10 T cell receptor beta chains listed next were all sequenced from one sample in a study of control samples from healthy donors and cancer patients. The method was immunoSEQ multiplex PCR; TCRdb's version includes in-frame clones alone and lacks a portion of them. In the table there are fewer than 85,000 clones, 94% of which are singletons. Sequenced input: blood. These TCRs come from a woman younger than 45 in good health.

This clone was seen more than once but under ten times. The junction shows a germline mismatch at one end, possibly a read error. The chain combines TRBV6-2 or TRBV6-3 with TRBJ1-2; TRBD1 agrees at 8 bases. Germline CDR1 and CDR2: MNHEY and SVGEGT. The CDR3 spans 14 residues. CDR3 region: CASSYGGAGQGYTF. The CDR3 DNA sequence: TGTGCCAGCAGTTACGGGGGGGCCGGACAGGGCTATACCTTC.

The chain links TRBV11-2 to TRBJ2-7; 7 bases are shared with TRBD1. CDR1 SGHAT and CDR2 FQNNGV come from the germline V gene. The CDR3 is 13 residues long. V shed 7 bases and J 10 bases; nucleotides not matched to a gene: 13. The CDR3 reads CASITTGVGSQYF. The CDR3 bases are TGTGCCAGCATCACTACAGGGGTAGGCTCTCAGTACTTC.

The chain has TRBV6-5 and TRBJ2-3; 12 bases are shared with TRBD1. The V and J ends lost 7 bases and 6 bases, in that order; junction bases with no gene match: 8. The CDR3 consists of 15 residues. Germline lookup yields CDR1 MNHEY and CDR2 SVGAGI. The CDR3 DNA is TGTGCCAGCAAATGGGGACAGGGGGCGCAGGATACGCAGTATTTT. Translated, it gives CASKWGQGAQDTQYF.

In this sample, this clone turned up once. The chain is built from TRBV14 and TRBJ1-6; tentatively, D is TRBD1 (5 bases). Germline V gives CDR1 SGHDN, CDR2 FVKESK. Trimming pared 4 bases from V and 0 bases from J, leaving 7 bases between. The CDR3 sequence is 15 residues long. CDR3 region: CASSRGSSYNSPLHF. DNA for the CDR3: TGTGCCAGCAGCCGGGGCAGCTCCTATAATTCACCCCTCCACTTT.

The chain employs TRBV6-5 and TRBJ2-7, with 11 bases aligning to TRBD1. Germline trimming cut 8 bases from V and 5 bases from J; bases unmatched to any gene: 8. The germline V gene encodes CDR1 MNHEY and CDR2 SVGAGI. This CDR3 contains 14 residues. CDR3 loop: CASGQGAGNDEQYV. The DNA of the CDR3 is TGTGCCAGCGGACAGGGGGCCGGAAACGACGAGCAGTACGTC.

The V call is TRBV25-1, the J call TRBJ1-6; D is ambiguous. V shed 2 bases and J shed 9 bases, with 8 bases lying between them. The CDR3 runs 13 residues. CDR1 is MGHDK, CDR2 SYGVNS, per germline. CDR3 loop: CASSEPSGSPLHF. In DNA, the CDR3 is TGTGCCAGCAGTGAACCTTCAGGTTCACCCCTCCACTTT. The full variable domain, its missing parts supplied by reference TRBV25-1 and TRBJ1-6, is EADIYQTPRYLVIGTGKKITLECSQTMGHDKMYWYQQDPGMELHLIHYSYGVNSTEKGDLSSESTVSRIRTEHFPLTLESARPSHTSQYLCASSEPSGSPLHFGNGTRLTVT.

The rearrangement links TRBV9 to TRBJ1-2; D ambiguous. The germline V gene encodes CDR1 SGDLS and CDR2 YYNGEE. This CDR3 contains 15 residues. V was clipped by 3 bases and J by 0 bases, with 12 bases between them. CDR3 residues: CASSDRDTSNYGYTF. CDR3 DNA: TGTGCCAGCAGCGATCGCGACACCTCTAACTATGGCTACACCTTC. The variable domain in full, with the rest retrieved from reference TRBV9 and TRBJ1-2, is DSGVTQTPKHLITATGQRVTLRCSPRSGDLSVYWYQQSLDQGLQFLIQYYNGEERAKGNILERFSAQQFPDLHSELNLSSLELGDSALYFCASSDRDTSNYGYTFGSGTRLTVV.

V usage is TRBV19 and J usage is TRBJ1-4; 9 nucleotides line up with TRBD1. The CDR3 has 17 amino acids. After removal of 5 bases from V and 2 bases from J, the junction contained 9 bases not matched to a gene. The germline V gene encodes CDR1 LNHDA and CDR2 SQIVND (reference sequence). CDR3 bases: TGTGCCAGTAGTCAAGGACAGGGGACAGGCACTAATGAAAAACTGTTTTTT. This encodes CASSQGQGTGTNEKLFF.

This clone was observed a handful of times. The chain carries TRBV15 and TRBJ1-5; D remains ambiguous. The germline V gene encodes CDR1 LNHNV and CDR2 YYDKDF (reference sequence). Trimming shortened V by 3 bases and J by 0 bases, and 18 bases separated the two germline ends. This CDR3 is built from 18 residues. CDR3: CATSRNPGRAASNQPQHF. In DNA, the CDR3 is TGTGCCACCAGCAGGAACCCGGGTAGGGCAGCTAGCAATCAGCCCCAGCATTTT.

The chain recombines TRBV28 with TRBJ2-1, with D perhaps being TRBD1 or TRBD2 (5 bases each). V lost 10 bases and J 3 bases, leaving 16 bases between the germline ends. The germline CDR1 and CDR2 sequences are MDHEN and SYDVKM. This CDR3 has 14 amino acids. The CDR3 loop reads CATNRRQGYNEQFF. The DNA of the CDR3 is TGTGCCACCAACAGGAGGCAGGGCTACAATGAGCAGTTCTTC.